The source of this TCR beta chain is a study of T cell responses to AZD1222 COVID-19 vaccine. V dropped 5 bases and J dropped 5 bases, with 9 bases sitting between them. The CDR3 is 12 residues long. The data were produced by immunoSEQ multiplex PCR, yet TCRdb's version contains in-frame clones alone and is incomplete. The table lists 110,000 to 150,000 clones, about 93% of them singletons, with approximately 9% in the top ten. In regard to this clone: Its antigen is not identified.

Overall study findings and caveats: Spike-wide vaccine-associated CD4 TCRs dominated at 160-218 and 743-854. White British ancestry dominated among donors, who included more females, and clonal diversity was possibly underestimated. Repertoires were collected only later (after the peak T cell response had occurred).

The rearrangement joins TRBV12-3 or TRBV12-4 to TRBJ1-1; D unresolved. The TCR was taken from an adult in good health. The source material was peripheral blood, sampled on day 0 of AZD1222 vaccination. Written as DNA, the CDR3 is TGTGCCAGCAGTGCGGGGTGGACTGAAGCTTTCTTT. Protein product: CASSAGWTEAFF.